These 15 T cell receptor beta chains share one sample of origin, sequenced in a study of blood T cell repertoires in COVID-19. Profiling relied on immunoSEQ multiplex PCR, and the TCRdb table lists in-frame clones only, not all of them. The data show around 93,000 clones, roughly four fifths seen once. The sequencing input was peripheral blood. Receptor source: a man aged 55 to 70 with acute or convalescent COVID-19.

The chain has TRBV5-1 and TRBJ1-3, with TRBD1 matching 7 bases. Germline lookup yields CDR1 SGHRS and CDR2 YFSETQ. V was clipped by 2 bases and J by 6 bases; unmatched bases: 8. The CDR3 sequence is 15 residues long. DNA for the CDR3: TGCGCCAGCAGCTTCCGAGGAGGGGGCCTAAACACCATATATTTT. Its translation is CASSFRGGGLNTIYF.

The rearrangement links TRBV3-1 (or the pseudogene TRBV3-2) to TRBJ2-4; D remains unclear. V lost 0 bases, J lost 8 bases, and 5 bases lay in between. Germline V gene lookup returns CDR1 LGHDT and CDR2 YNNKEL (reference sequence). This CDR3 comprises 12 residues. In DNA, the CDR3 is TGTGCCAGCAGCCAAGACCGGGACATTCAGTACTTC. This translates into CASSQDRDIQYF.

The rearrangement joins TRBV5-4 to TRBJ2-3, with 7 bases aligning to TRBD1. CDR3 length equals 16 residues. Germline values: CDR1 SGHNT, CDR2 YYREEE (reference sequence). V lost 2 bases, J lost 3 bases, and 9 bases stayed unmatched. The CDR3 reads CASSFGGRGLTDTQYF. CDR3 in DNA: TGTGCCAGCAGCTTTGGTGGAAGGGGGCTGACAGATACGCAGTATTTT.

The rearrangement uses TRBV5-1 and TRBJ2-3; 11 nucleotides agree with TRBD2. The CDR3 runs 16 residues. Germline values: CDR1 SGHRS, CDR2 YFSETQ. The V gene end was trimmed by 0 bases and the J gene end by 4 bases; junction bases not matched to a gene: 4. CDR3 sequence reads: CASSLGLAGGPDTQYF. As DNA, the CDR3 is TGCGCCAGCAGCTTGGGGCTAGCGGGAGGCCCAGATACGCAGTATTTT.

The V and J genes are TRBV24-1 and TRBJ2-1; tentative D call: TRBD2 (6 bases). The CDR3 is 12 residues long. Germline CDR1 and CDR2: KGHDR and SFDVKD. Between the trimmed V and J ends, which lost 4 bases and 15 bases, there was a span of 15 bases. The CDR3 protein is CATSEGDSRPFF. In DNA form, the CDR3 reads TGTGCCACCAGTGAGGGGGACTCCCGGCCGTTCTTC.

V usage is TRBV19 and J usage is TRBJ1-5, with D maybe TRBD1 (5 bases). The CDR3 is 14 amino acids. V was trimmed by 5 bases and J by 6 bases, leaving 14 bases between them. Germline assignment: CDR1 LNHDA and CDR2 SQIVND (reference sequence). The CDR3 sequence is CASSGGAGGQPQHF. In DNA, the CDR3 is TGTGCCAGTAGTGGAGGGGCAGGCGGTCAGCCCCAGCATTTT.

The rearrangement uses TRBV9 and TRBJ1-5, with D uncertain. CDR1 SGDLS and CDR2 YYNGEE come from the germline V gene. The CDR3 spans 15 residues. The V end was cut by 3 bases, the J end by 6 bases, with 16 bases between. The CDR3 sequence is CASSAEEGAGQPQHF. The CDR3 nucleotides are TGTGCCAGCAGCGCGGAAGAGGGCGCGGGTCAGCCCCAGCATTTT.

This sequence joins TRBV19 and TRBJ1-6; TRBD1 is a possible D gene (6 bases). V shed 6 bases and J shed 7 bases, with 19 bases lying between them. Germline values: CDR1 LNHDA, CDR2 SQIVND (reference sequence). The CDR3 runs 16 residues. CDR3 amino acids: CASSIIYGQSNSPLHF. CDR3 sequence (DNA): TGTGCCAGTAGCATAATTTACGGACAGTCAAATTCACCCCTCCACTTT. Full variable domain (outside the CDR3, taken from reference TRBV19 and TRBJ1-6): DGGITQSPKYLFRKEGQNVTLSCEQNLNHDAMYWYRQDPGQGLRLIYYSQIVNDFQKGDIAEGYSVSREKKESFPLTVTSAQKNPTAFYLCASSIIYGQSNSPLHFGNGTRLTVT.

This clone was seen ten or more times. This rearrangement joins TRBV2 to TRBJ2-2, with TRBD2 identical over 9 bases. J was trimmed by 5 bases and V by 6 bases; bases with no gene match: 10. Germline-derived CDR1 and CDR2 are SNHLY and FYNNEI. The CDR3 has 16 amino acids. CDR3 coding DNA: TGTGCCAGCAGCCTAAATAGCGGGAGTTCTACCGGGGAGCTGTTTTTT. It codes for CASSLNSGSSTGELFF. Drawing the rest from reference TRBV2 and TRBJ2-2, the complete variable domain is EPEVTQTPSHQVTQMGQEVILRCVPISNHLYFYWYRQILGQKVEFLVSFYNNEISEKSEIFDDQFSVERPDGSNFTLKIRSTKLEDSAMYFCASSLNSGSSTGELFFGEGSRLTVL.

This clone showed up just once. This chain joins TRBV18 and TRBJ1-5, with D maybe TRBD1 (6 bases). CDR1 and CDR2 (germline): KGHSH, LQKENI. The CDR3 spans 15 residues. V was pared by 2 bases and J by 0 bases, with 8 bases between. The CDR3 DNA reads TGTGCCAGCTCACCAGGACAGTATAGCAATCAGCCCCAGCATTTT. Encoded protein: CASSPGQYSNQPQHF.

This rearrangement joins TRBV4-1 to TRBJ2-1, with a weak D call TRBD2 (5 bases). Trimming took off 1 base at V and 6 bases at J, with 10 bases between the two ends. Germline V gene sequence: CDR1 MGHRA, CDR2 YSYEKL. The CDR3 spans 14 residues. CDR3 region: CASSQAGSFNEQFF. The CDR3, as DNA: TGCGCCAGCAGCCAAGCGGGGAGTTTCAATGAGCAGTTCTTC.

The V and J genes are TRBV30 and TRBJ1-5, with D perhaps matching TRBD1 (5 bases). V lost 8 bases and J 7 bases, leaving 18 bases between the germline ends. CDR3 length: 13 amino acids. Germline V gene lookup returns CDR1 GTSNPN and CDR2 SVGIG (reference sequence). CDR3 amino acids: CAGRWGTGQPQHF. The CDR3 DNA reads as TGTGCCGGCCGGTGGGGGACTGGACAGCCCCAGCATTTT. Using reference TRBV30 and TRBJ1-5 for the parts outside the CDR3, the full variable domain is SQTIHQWPATLVQPVGSPLSLECTVEGTSNPNLYWYRQAAGRGLQLLFYSVGIGQISSEVPQNLSASRPQDRQFILSSKKLLLSDSGFYLCAGRWGTGQPQHFGDGTRLSIL.

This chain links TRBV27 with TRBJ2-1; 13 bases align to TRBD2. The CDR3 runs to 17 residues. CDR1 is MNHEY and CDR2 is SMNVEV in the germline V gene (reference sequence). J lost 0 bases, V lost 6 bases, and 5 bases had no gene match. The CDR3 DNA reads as TGTGCCAGCAGCGGGACTAGCGGGACTAGCTCCTACAATGAGCAGTTCTTC. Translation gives CASSGTSGTSSYNEQFF.

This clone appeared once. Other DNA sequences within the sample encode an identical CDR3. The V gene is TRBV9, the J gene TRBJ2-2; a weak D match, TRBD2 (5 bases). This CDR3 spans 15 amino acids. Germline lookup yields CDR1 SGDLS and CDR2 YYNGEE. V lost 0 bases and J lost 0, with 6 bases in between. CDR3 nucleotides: TGTGCCAGCAGCGTAGGGACTCCGAACACCGGGGAGCTGTTTTTT. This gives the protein CASSVGTPNTGELFF.

This chain's CDR3 is CASSPKRVVAFF. Here the CDR3 DNA reads TGCGCCAGCAGCCCGAAGAGGGTTGTGGCTTTCTTT. J is TRBJ1-1 and V is TRBV5-1; D gene uncertain. This CDR3 contains 12 residues. V was pared by 4 bases and J by 11 bases, with 15 bases between. Germline-derived CDR1 and CDR2 are SGHRS and YFSETQ.